The clone carrying this TCR beta chain was seen once. Its antigen is unidentified. This entry comes from a study of T cell responses to AZD1222 COVID-19 vaccine. General study findings and limits: Dominant CD4 TCR responses targeted spike regions 160-218 and 743-854.

Profiled with immunoSEQ multiplex PCR; TCRdb holds only in-frame clones, not every one. Of roughly 200,000 clones listed, roughly 91% are singletons. The sample here was peripheral blood, taken on day 0 of MenACWY control vaccination. This TCR was recovered from an adult in good health.

CDR3 loop: CASRKTGNQPQHF. DNA for the CDR3: TGTGCCAGCAGGAAGACAGGTAATCAGCCCCAGCATTTT. This chain uses TRBV6-5 with TRBJ1-5, with a weak D call TRBD1 (6 bases). The length of the CDR3 is 13 residues. CDR1 and CDR2 from the germline V gene are MNHEY and SVGAGI. V lost 6 bases to trimming and J lost 4 bases, with 10 bases between them.